Shown below are 5 T cell receptor beta chains from a single sample sequenced in a study of control samples from healthy donors and cancer patients. Clones were sequenced by immunoSEQ multiplex PCR, and TCRdb holds only the in-frame ones, with some missing. Of tens of thousands of clones listed, approximately 90% are singletons. The sequenced sample was PBMCs. The receptors here all came from a man between 45 and 60 years old with lung cancer.

The chain uses TRBV7-9 and TRBJ2-2; TRBD1 matches 9 bases. This CDR3 spans 16 amino acids. The germline V gene has CDR1 SEHNR and CDR2 FQNEAQ (reference sequence). J gave up 5 bases and V 5 bases, and 9 bases lay outside the gene matches. CDR3 DNA sequence: TGTGCCAGCAGCACCTACAGGGGGCGAGGTACCGGGGAGCTGTTTTTT. The encoded protein is CASSTYRGRGTGELFF.

The V call is TRBV29-1, the J call TRBJ1-2; no clear D. The V end was cut by 5 bases, the J end by 8 bases, with 9 bases between. Germline CDR1 and CDR2: SQVTM and ANQGSEA. This CDR3 has 10 residues. The CDR3 nucleotides read TGCAGCGTTTCGGGAGGAGGCTACACCTTC. Translation: CSVSGGGYTF.

The chain couples TRBV29-1 to TRBJ1-1, with D hard to call. This CDR3 is built from 13 residues. Germline values: CDR1 SQVTM, CDR2 ANQGSEA. Trimming took off 4 bases at V and 5 bases at J, with 14 bases between the two ends. As DNA, the CDR3 is TGCAGCGTTGCGCGGGCACCCGTAACTGAAGCTTTCTTT. Protein product: CSVARAPVTEAFF.

This clone was counted between two and nine times. The chain has TRBV27 and TRBJ2-2; the match to TRBD2 covers 16 bases. CDR1 MNHEY and CDR2 SMNVEV come from the germline V gene (reference sequence). The CDR3 totals 22 residues. With 1 base clipped from V and 4 bases from J, the junction kept 15 bases outside the gene matches. The CDR3: CASSLLTVWGLAGGHPTGELFF. The CDR3 DNA reads TGTGCCAGCAGTTTATTGACGGTTTGGGGACTAGCGGGGGGGCACCCCACCGGGGAGCTGTTTTTT.

The rearrangement joins TRBV19 to TRBJ1-1; 9 bases map to TRBD1. Losses at the gene ends were 5 bases for V and 4 bases for J; bases not matched to a gene: 2. The CDR3 covers 13 residues. The germline V gene has CDR1 LNHDA and CDR2 SQIVND (reference sequence). CDR3 in amino acids: CASSQQGATEAFF. Here the CDR3 DNA reads TGTGCCAGTAGTCAACAGGGGGCCACTGAAGCTTTCTTT.